These T cell receptor beta chains were read from a single sample in a study of T cells expressing NK-cell markers. TCRdb re-called the 5' RACE reads and gives one entry per CDR3 protein, without DNA. The listing contains some 150,000 distinct CDR3 sequences. The sample taken for sequencing was blood T cells: a sorted CD56 or NKG2C T cell subset, CD4+ or CD8+ T cells, or bulk PBMC T cells (not recorded which). The receptors derive from a man younger than 35 in good health. Each CDR3 is given with its conserved first and last residue.

v_call	j_call	cdr3_length	cdr3_aa
TRBV24-1	TRBJ2-1	15	CATSDTSGRLYEQFF
TRBV23-1	TRBJ2-7	15	CASSHLRQGAEEQYF
TRBV28	TRBJ1-4	14	CASRRQATNEKLFF
TRBV9	TRBJ1-1	18	CASSPRVRGDLRDTEAFF
TRBV20-1	TRBJ1-4	12	CSARLTGEKLFF
TRBV12-3/TRBV12-4	TRBJ1-1	19	CASSLRVWDRTLISTEAFF
TRBV5-4	TRBJ2-1	11	CASSLTHEQFF
TRBV4-1	TRBJ2-1	16	CASSPRQGAVLVEQFF
TRBV4-1	TRBJ2-1	17	CASSFMARSLGSNEQFF
TRBV15	TRBJ2-7	15	CATSRERTGGYEQYF
TRBV12-3/TRBV12-4	TRBJ2-7	15	CASGQTGGEHYEQYF
TRBV5-4	TRBJ2-1	14	CASSLLVGSNEQFF
TRBV19	TRBJ2-3	14	CASRGQGRLDTQYF
TRBV19	TRBJ1-1	15	CASSISRQVNTEAFF
TRBV6-2/TRBV6-3	TRBJ2-2	14	CATTGQVEVGELFF